The entry that follows covers one TCR beta chain sequence. The data were obtained in a study of blood T cell repertoires in COVID-19. Clones were sequenced by immunoSEQ multiplex PCR, and TCRdb holds only the in-frame ones, with some missing. The sample records about 400,000 clones, around 87% being singletons. V was cut by 3 bases and J by 2 bases, with 14 bases left in between. Germline CDR1 MNHNS, CDR2 SASEGT. CDR3 length equals 16 residues. Sequencing input: PBMCs or T cells enriched from blood (not recorded which). The source is a man aged 40-49 years in a cohort exposed to, infected with or recovered from COVID-19 (not recorded which). The rearrangement joins TRBV6-1 to TRBJ1-5; possible D gene TRBD1, 5 bases. CDR3 bases: TGTGCCAGCAGTGACATAAGGGGCTCCGGCAATCAGCCCCAGCATTTT. It is translated as CASSDIRGSGNQPQHF.